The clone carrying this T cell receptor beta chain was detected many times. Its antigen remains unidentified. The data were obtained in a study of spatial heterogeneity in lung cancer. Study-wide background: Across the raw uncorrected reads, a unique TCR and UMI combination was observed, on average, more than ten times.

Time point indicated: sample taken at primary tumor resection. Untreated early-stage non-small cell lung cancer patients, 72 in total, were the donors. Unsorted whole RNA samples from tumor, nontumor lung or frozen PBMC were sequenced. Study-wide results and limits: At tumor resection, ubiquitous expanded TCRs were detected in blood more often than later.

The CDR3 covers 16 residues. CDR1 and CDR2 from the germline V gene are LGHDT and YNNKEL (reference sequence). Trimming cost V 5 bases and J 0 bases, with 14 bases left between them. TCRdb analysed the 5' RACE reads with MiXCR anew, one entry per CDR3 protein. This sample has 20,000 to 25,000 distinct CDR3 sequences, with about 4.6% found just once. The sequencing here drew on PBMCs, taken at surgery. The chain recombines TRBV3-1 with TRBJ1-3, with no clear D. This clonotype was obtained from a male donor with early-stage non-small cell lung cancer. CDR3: CASSGAGLFSGNTIYF. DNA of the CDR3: TGTGCCAGCAGCGGCGCAGGTCTGTTCTCTGGAAACACCATATATTTT.